A selection of T cell receptor beta chains follows, all from one sample in a study of cytomegalovirus exposure and HLA in healthy donors. Method: immunoSEQ multiplex PCR; TCRdb's copy keeps in-frame clones and lacks some. The table shows roughly 140,000 clones, with over 65% occurring only once. Sequenced input: PBMCs. All receptors come from a female donor in good health and CMV-seronegative. The CDR3 runs from the conserved cysteine through the conserved F or W. A D gene is named only where the DNA matches it firmly.

V	J	D	CDR3
TRBV28	TRBJ1-6	-	CASLADFNSPLHF
TRBV30	TRBJ1-3	TRBD1	CAWSVGWTGGNTIYF
TRBV6-1	TRBJ1-1	-	CAGRGELGNTEAFF
TRBV28	TRBJ1-4	-	CASSPGVSGNEKLFF
TRBV5-1	TRBJ1-1	-	CASSPRQAQQVEAFF
TRBV28	TRBJ1-5	-	CASSLRAGGNQPQHF
TRBV10-3	TRBJ2-3	TRBD2	CAISDGSGGSDTQYF
TRBV29-1	TRBJ2-1	-	CSVVSSSNHNEQFF
TRBV2	TRBJ2-6	-	CASRSGRGASGANVLTF
TRBV30	TRBJ1-1	-	CAWSRVETFF
TRBV5-4	TRBJ1-1	-	CASSPHWNTEAFF
TRBV29-1	TRBJ1-1	-	CSVDGPRQVNTEAFF
TRBV9	TRBJ2-2	TRBD1	CASSVGGTGGAAGELFF
TRBV27	TRBJ2-5	TRBD2	CASSYGRGRETQYF
TRBV6-4	TRBJ2-5	TRBD1	CASSETTGVRETQYF
TRBV19	TRBJ2-7	TRBD1	CASSYGTGEGGEQYF
TRBV2	TRBJ1-1	-	CASIGGWEATEAFF
TRBV20-1	TRBJ1-2	-	CSASPYGGYTF
TRBV5-1	TRBJ2-7	TRBD1	CASSLDRGVTYEQYF
TRBV4-2	TRBJ2-7	TRBD2	CASSPGLADYEQYF
TRBV6-6	TRBJ2-1	-	CASSYSGGESNEQFF
TRBV29-1	TRBJ2-7	-	CSVELPNHSYEQYF
TRBV5-6	TRBJ2-3	TRBD1	CASTQGASTDTQYF
TRBV2	TRBJ2-2	-	CASSGSRVGGELFF
TRBV28	TRBJ1-6	-	CASSPRQDRLAPLHF
TRBV2	TRBJ2-1	TRBD2	CASSEISGRINEQFF
TRBV5-1	TRBJ2-3	TRBD1	CASRTSGTGGTDTQYF
TRBV5-4	TRBJ1-1	-	CASSPIGQMNTEAFF
TRBV5-1	TRBJ2-1	TRBD1	CASSLGGTGSYNEQFF
TRBV19	TRBJ1-2	TRBD1	CASNAAGGYGYTF
TRBV28	TRBJ1-5	TRBD1	CASNPTGAGRQPQHF
TRBV28	TRBJ2-7	-	CASSYGSSYEQYF
TRBV30	-	-	CAWSRTISYEQYF
TRBV2	TRBJ2-1	TRBD2	CASSGLAGSQNEQFF
TRBV5-6	TRBJ1-5	TRBD1	CASSRGQFNQPQHF
TRBV6-6	TRBJ1-2	-	CATQGIHNYGYTF
TRBV7-9	TRBJ2-2	-	CASSPSGGTGELFF
TRBV9	TRBJ2-5	TRBD2	CASSDGLAGETQYF
TRBV30	TRBJ2-3	TRBD2	CAWASGRAQDTQYF
TRBV7-2	TRBJ1-1	TRBD1	CASLQGWRNTEAFF
TRBV5-1	TRBJ2-2	TRBD1	CASSLEGTANTGELFF
TRBV2	TRBJ1-3	TRBD1	CASSEAADRVGNTIYF
TRBV2	TRBJ2-1	TRBD2	CASHLLKVAGSYNEQFF
TRBV19	TRBJ1-2	-	CASNHQGNNYGYTF
TRBV5-1	TRBJ2-3	-	CASQRRGGYLRTDTQYF
TRBV15	TRBJ1-2	-	CATSRDQIQGYGYPF
TRBV5-4	TRBJ2-7	-	CASSQGVAAKFNYEQYF
TRBV5-1	TRBJ2-1	TRBD2	CASSLAWRGIRNTFSYNEQFF
TRBV5-8	TRBJ2-5	TRBD1	CASSWTGRETQYF
TRBV2	TRBJ2-5	-	CASSEPGTKYF
TRBV5-8	TRBJ2-5	-	CASSLEWGVQETQYF